The rows below give T cell receptor beta chains drawn from one sample of a study of blood T cell repertoires in COVID-19. The repertoire was sequenced with immunoSEQ multiplex PCR; TCRdb's copy has only in-frame clones and lacks some. The sample consists of approximately 170,000 clones, around 85% of them appearing once. Sequenced sample: peripheral blood. All receptors come from an elderly man with COVID-19, enrolled during active disease. CDR3s include the opening cysteine and the closing phenylalanine or tryptophan. D genes are given only for firm matches. Where a row states a size, it is once, few, many or the class of an expanded clone; other rows omit it.

size	V	J	D	DNA	CDR3
-	TRBV5-1	TRBJ1-5	-	TGCGCCAGCAGCCCACAGGGAAGCAATCAGCCCCAGCATTTT	CASSPQGSNQPQHF
-	TRBV6-5	TRBJ1-5	TRBD1	TGTGCCAGCCTCTATACAGGGGGTAATCAGCCCCAGCATTTT	CASLYTGGNQPQHF
once	TRBV12-3/TRBV12-4	TRBJ1-2	-	TGTGCCAGCAGCCCACGGCAGGACTATGGCTACACCTTC	CASSPRQDYGYTF
-	TRBV3-1/TRBV3-2	TRBJ2-2	TRBD1	TGTGCCAGCAGCCCGCGGACAGGGGTAGCCGGGGAGCTGTTTTTT	CASSPRTGVAGELFF
-	TRBV29-1	TRBJ1-1	TRBD1	TGCAGCCAACACAGGGGGCTGGGGGGCACTGAAGCTTTCTTT	CSQHRGLGGTEAFF
-	TRBV30	TRBJ2-1	TRBD1	TGTGCCTGGAGTGTACGTCAGGGGGCGAATGAGCAGTTCTTC	CAWSVRQGANEQFF
-	TRBV28	TRBJ1-2	TRBD1	TGTGCCAGCAGTTTAGGTCGGACAGGGTCTTATGGCTACACCTTC	CASSLGRTGSYGYTF
-	TRBV5-1	TRBJ1-1	TRBD1	TGCGCCAGCAGCTTAGCCGGGACAGGGAACACTGAAGCTTTCTTT	CASSLAGTGNTEAFF
-	TRBV28	TRBJ1-1	-	TGTGCCAGCAGTTTTAGGGGGACTGAAGCTTTCTTT	CASSFRGTEAFF
-	TRBV19	TRBJ2-7	-	TGTGCCAGTAGTATAGGCCTGTTTCGAGGGCCCTACGAGCAGTACTTC	CASSIGLFRGPYEQYF
-	TRBV2	TRBJ1-6	-	TGTGCCAGCACTCGGGGTTTTAACGATTCACCCCTCCACTTT	CASTRGFNDSPLHF
-	TRBV13	TRBJ2-3	TRBD1	TGTGCCAGCAGCTTAGGGAGGGACAGCCTTTACGGATCGCAGTATTTT	CASSLGRDSLYGSQYF
-	TRBV6-5	TRBJ2-2	-	TGTGCCAGCAGTTTGGACAGTTACACCGGGGAGCTGTTTTTT	CASSLDSYTGELFF
-	TRBV19	TRBJ1-2	-	TGTGCCAGTAGTTTCCGTCGGGACACTTCTGGCTACACCTTC	CASSFRRDTSGYTF
once	TRBV15	TRBJ2-1	-	TGTGCCACCAGCAGAGATCGGGGGACCTACAATGAGCAGTTCTTC	CATSRDRGTYNEQFF
many	TRBV11-3	TRBJ1-4	-	TGTGCCAGCAGCTTAGCCCGGGTCACTAATGAAAAACTGTTTTTT	CASSLARVTNEKLFF
-	TRBV7-8	TRBJ2-1	-	TGTGCCAGCAGCTTGCAGGGTCGGACCTACAATGAGCAGTTCTTC	CASSLQGRTYNEQFF
-	TRBV3-1/TRBV3-2	TRBJ1-2	-	TGTGCCAGCAGCCATGAGGGCTACTATGGCTACACCTTC	CASSHEGYYGYTF
-	TRBV5-4	TRBJ2-1	TRBD2	TGTGCCAGCAGCCCGGGACTAGCGGGGGGGAATGAGCAGTTCTTC	CASSPGLAGGNEQFF
-	TRBV6-1	TRBJ1-2	TRBD1	TGTGCCAGCAGTGAAATTCCGGGACAGGGCCTGTATGGCTACACCTTC	CASSEIPGQGLYGYTF
-	TRBV4-1	TRBJ2-7	-	TGCGCCAGCAGCCAAAGCCCGGGTGCCTACTACGAGCAGTACTTC	CASSQSPGAYYEQYF
-	TRBV19	TRBJ2-3	-	TGTGCCAGTAGTAGGACTTTGTCCACAGATACGCAGTATTTT	CASSRTLSTDTQYF
-	TRBV18	TRBJ1-2	-	TGTGCCAGCTCACCAGGCCCCGGACAGAACTATGGCTACACCTTC	CASSPGPGQNYGYTF
-	TRBV20-1	TRBJ1-2	-	TGCAGTGCTAGTAGGGGGTTCGGGGAATCCTATGGCTACACCTTC	CSASRGFGESYGYTF
-	TRBV11-3	TRBJ1-3	-	TGTGCCAGCAGCTTAGGGACAGCCCCTGGAAACACCATATATTTT	CASSLGTAPGNTIYF
-	TRBV5-4	TRBJ2-1	TRBD2	TGTGCCAGCAGCTCTAGCGGGGGGATATACAATGAGCAGTTCTTC	CASSSSGGIYNEQFF
-	TRBV5-1	TRBJ2-2	-	TGCGCCAGCAGCTTCCAGGGTACCGGGGAGCTGTTTTTT	CASSFQGTGELFF
-	TRBV28	TRBJ1-1	-	TGTGCCAGCAGTTTCCTGGGTTTTTCGGGGGCTTTCTTT	CASSFLGFSGAFF
-	TRBV19	TRBJ1-2	-	TGTGCCAGTAGTATACTGGCACCCTATGGCTACACCTTC	CASSILAPYGYTF
-	TRBV29-1	TRBJ2-3	-	TGCAGCGTTGATCTGGGGGCGGGTTCAGATACGCAGTATTTT	CSVDLGAGSDTQYF
-	TRBV19	TRBJ1-2	TRBD1	TGTGCCAGTAGTCCGATTGTGACAGGGTCCATAGCTAACTATGGCTACACCTTC	CASSPIVTGSIANYGYTF
few	TRBV2	TRBJ1-5	TRBD1	TGTGCCAGCACTGTTGGACAGGGCGACGGCAATCAGCCCCAGCATTTT	CASTVGQGDGNQPQHF
-	TRBV4-2	TRBJ1-2	-	TGTGCCAGCAGCCAAGAGGCGGGGGCAGTTTATGGCTACACCTTC	CASSQEAGAVYGYTF
-	TRBV5-1	TRBJ2-7	-	TGCGCCAGCAGCTTGGGAGACAGGACCTTCTACGAGCAGTACTTC	CASSLGDRTFYEQYF
-	TRBV6-5	TRBJ2-7	TRBD1	TGTGCCAGCAGTTACTCTCGGACAGGGGACGAGCAGTACTTC	CASSYSRTGDEQYF
-	TRBV13	TRBJ2-5	TRBD1	TGTGCCAGCAGCCCCGACAGGGTGGGGGAGACCCAGTACTTC	CASSPDRVGETQYF
-	TRBV29-1	TRBJ2-1	TRBD2	TGCAGCGTTAGGTCGGGACTAGCGGGACCCAATGAGCAGTTCTTC	CSVRSGLAGPNEQFF
-	TRBV10-3	TRBJ2-3	TRBD1	TGTGCCATCAGTGATTCCGGGACAGGGGGAACAGATACGCAGTATTTT	CAISDSGTGGTDTQYF
-	TRBV18	TRBJ1-6	TRBD1	TGTGCCAGCTCACCCCGGGACAGGGGTTCACCCCTCCACTTT	CASSPRDRGSPLHF
once	TRBV6-5	TRBJ2-1	-	TGTGCCAGCACTCCCTCAGGTAGGGGTGAGCAGTTCTTC	CASTPSGRGEQFF